The rows below give T cell receptor beta chains drawn from one sample of a study of blood T cells in healthy people across ages. TCRdb passed the 5' RACE reads through MiXCR, listing each CDR3 protein once. The sample has around 1.7 million distinct CDR3 sequences, 28% seen once. The sample taken for sequencing was blood. These receptors were taken from a woman in her twenties or thirties in good health. CDR3s include the opening cysteine and the closing phenylalanine or tryptophan. The D gene is left open where the match is weak. Rows may omit the clone size; those that give it use once, few, many or a size class.

V gene	D gene	clone size	CDR3 length	J gene	CDR3 DNA	CDR3 protein
TRBV7-2	TRBD1	-	16	TRBJ2-4	TGTGCCAGCAGCCGCGCGACAGGGATAGCCAAAAACATTCAGTACTTC	CASSRATGIAKNIQYF
TRBV20-1	-	few	14	TRBJ2-3	TGCAGTGCTAGAGCCCCGGCTGGAACAGATACGCAGTATTTT	CSARAPAGTDTQYF
TRBV12-3/TRBV12-4	TRBD2	few	15	TRBJ2-3	TGTGCCAGCAGCAATAGCGGGGAGCACACAGATACGCAGTATTTT	CASSNSGEHTDTQYF
TRBV20-1	-	-	14	TRBJ2-5	TGCAGTGCCCGATTCGCGGGATTGGCGGAGACCCAGTACTTC	CSARFAGLAETQYF
TRBV5-1	-	-	16	TRBJ2-5	TGCGCCAGCAGACCCAGGGGGGTTCGGTCCCAAGAGACCCAGTACTTC	CASRPRGVRSQETQYF
TRBV18	TRBD2	-	15	TRBJ2-6	TGTGCCAGCTCACCCGAGCGGGGTGGGGCCAACGTCCTGACTTTC	CASSPERGGANVLTF
TRBV20-1	-	-	14	TRBJ2-7	TGCAGTGCTAGACGGATCGGGAGAAACTACGAGCAGTACTTC	CSARRIGRNYEQYF
TRBV5-1	TRBD1	few	15	TRBJ2-5	TGCGCCAGCAGCTCGAGACAGGGTCCCCAAGAGACCCAGTACTTC	CASSSRQGPQETQYF
TRBV6-4	-	-	12	TRBJ2-3	TGTGCCAGCAGTGAACAGGGTGATACGCAGTATTTT	CASSEQGDTQYF
TRBV12-3/TRBV12-4	TRBD1	many	15	TRBJ2-5	TGTGCCAGCAGTCCAGGGGGTCCTAGACAAGAGACCCAGTACTTC	CASSPGGPRQETQYF
TRBV7-2	TRBD2	few	18	TRBJ2-4	TGTGCCAGCAGCTTACGTCGGACTAGCGGGAGGGCGGAGGACATTCAGTACTTC	CASSLRRTSGRAEDIQYF
TRBV2	-	few	17	TRBJ1-2	TGTGCCAGCATGGGGGGAGGCTCCTGGGGAGCTAACTATGGCTACACCTTC	CASMGGGSWGANYGYTF
TRBV5-1	-	many	12	TRBJ1-2	TGTGCCAGCAGCCCGGACACTTATGGCTACACCTTC	CASSPDTYGYTF
TRBV10-3	TRBD2	once	15	TRBJ2-1	TGTGCCATCAGTGCGACTAGCGGGAGAAGGGATGAGCAGTTCTTC	CAISATSGRRDEQFF
TRBV4-1	-	-	16	TRBJ2-5	TGCGCCCGCAGCCAAGATTTAGCGGCAGGGGAAGAGACCCAGTACTTC	CARSQDLAAGEETQYF
TRBV20-1	TRBD1	few	12	TRBJ2-7	TGCAGTGCTAGGACAGGGGAAGGCGAGCAGTACTTC	CSARTGEGEQYF
TRBV11-2	TRBD1	few	16	TRBJ2-1	TGTGCCAGCAGCCCCTTGACAGGGAAGAGCTACAATGAGCAGTTCTTC	CASSPLTGKSYNEQFF
TRBV9	-	-	14	TRBJ2-7	TGTGCCAGCAGCTGGGGGGCTTTATCCTACGAGCAGTACTTC	CASSWGALSYEQYF
TRBV6-6	-	-	15	TRBJ2-3	TGTGCCAGCAGTTACGCCGAAATCAGCTCAGATACGCAGTATTTT	CASSYAEISSDTQYF
TRBV20-1	TRBD2	many	15	TRBJ2-5	TGCAGTGCTACAAGAATAGCGGGAGCTGGGGAGACCCAGTACTTC	CSATRIAGAGETQYF
TRBV5-5	-	-	16	TRBJ1-5	TGTGCCAGCAGCTTTAATGGAGTGGTCGTCGACCAGCCCCAGCATTTT	CASSFNGVVVDQPQHF
TRBV11-2	-	-	15	TRBJ1-4	TGTGCCAGCAGCTTAGAATTGGGAGTAAATGAAAAACTGTTTTTT	CASSLELGVNEKLFF
TRBV18	TRBD1	-	15	TRBJ2-5	TGTGCCAGCTCACCTGCCTATGGACAGGGGGAGACCCAGTACTTC	CASSPAYGQGETQYF
TRBV7-2	TRBD1	-	13	TRBJ1-2	TGTGCCCGTAGAACAGGGGTAGAGTATGGCTACACCTTC	CARRTGVEYGYTF
TRBV9	TRBD1	few	14	TRBJ2-7	TGTGCCAGCAGCGTACAGGGGGCGGATCTGGAGCAGTACTTC	CASSVQGADLEQYF
TRBV20-1	-	many	11	TRBJ2-7	TGCAGTGCTAGAGGGAAGGGCGAGCAGTACTTC	CSARGKGEQYF
TRBV25-1	-	-	12	TRBJ2-7	TGTGCCAGCAGTAAGGTATCCTACGAGCAGTACTTC	CASSKVSYEQYF
TRBV6-2/TRBV6-3	-	-	15	TRBJ1-5	TGTGCCAGCACTCAACGGCCCGGGACATTTCAGCCCCAGCATTTT	CASTQRPGTFQPQHF
TRBV3-1	-	-	15	TRBJ1-2	TGTGCCAGCAGCAAAAGCTCCGGGACAAACTATGGCTACACCTTC	CASSKSSGTNYGYTF
TRBV4-1	TRBD1	-	15	TRBJ1-1	TGCGCCAGCAGCCGACCGGTACAGGGGGCCGGTGAAGCTTTCTTT	CASSRPVQGAGEAFF
TRBV12-3/TRBV12-4	-	few	16	TRBJ1-2	TGTGCCAGCAGTTTAGGGAGACAGGAGACTAACTATGGCTACACCTTC	CASSLGRQETNYGYTF
TRBV6-7	-	many	12	TRBJ2-7	TGTGCCAGCCTTCCTCCAGTCTACGAGCAGTACTTC	CASLPPVYEQYF
TRBV20-1	-	-	13	TRBJ1-5	TGCAGTGCTTGGGAACAGGGAACCCAGCCCCGGCATTTT	CSAWEQGTQPRHF
TRBV24-1	TRBD1	few	13	TRBJ2-1	TGTGTCACCAGGGGACAGGGTTTCAATGAGCAGTTCTTC	CVTRGQGFNEQFF
TRBV11-2	-	-	14	TRBJ2-1	TGTGCCAGCAGCCCAAAGGGACCTAACAATGAGCAGTTCTTC	CASSPKGPNNEQFF
TRBV7-2	-	-	16	TRBJ1-2	TGTGCCAGCAGCTTAGAGGGTGGGGGCCTGAACTATGGCTACACCTTC	CASSLEGGGLNYGYTF
TRBV2	-	few	12	TRBJ2-3	TGTGCCAGCATGTCCGGCACAGATACGCAGTATTTT	CASMSGTDTQYF
TRBV29-1	-	-	12	TRBJ2-7	TGCAGCGTTGAATCAGCCACCTACGAGCAGTACTTC	CSVESATYEQYF
TRBV29-1	-	once	12	TRBJ2-3	TGCAGCGACGAACGGGGTGCGGATACGCAGTATTTT	CSDERGADTQYF
TRBV3-1	TRBD1	few	17	TRBJ2-4	TGTGCCAGCAGCCAAGAACAGGGGGCGCGGGCCAAAAACATTCAGTACTTC	CASSQEQGARAKNIQYF
TRBV27	-	few	14	TRBJ1-5	TGTGCCAGCAGTTCCCACCAGGGGACTCAGCCCCAGCATTTT	CASSSHQGTQPQHF
TRBV12-3/TRBV12-4	-	-	15	TRBJ1-5	TGTGCCAGCAGTGCCACATACGGCAGCAATCAGCCCCAGCATTTT	CASSATYGSNQPQHF
TRBV12-3/TRBV12-4	TRBD2	-	18	TRBJ2-1	TGTGCCAGCAGCCCTCGGCTAGCGGGGTGGGACTCCTACAATGAGCAGTTCTTC	CASSPRLAGWDSYNEQFF
TRBV7-9	-	-	19	TRBJ2-6	TGTGCCAGCAGCTTAGGCGCGCAGGCTCAAACGTCTGGGGCCAACGTCCTGACTTTC	CASSLGAQAQTSGANVLTF
TRBV4-1	-	-	16	TRBJ2-2	TGCGCCAGCAGCTCTACGATGGGATGGGACACCGGGGAGCTGTTTTTT	CASSSTMGWDTGELFF
TRBV5-1	-	-	16	TRBJ2-3	TGCGCCAGCAGCTCCGGTAGGGGTGTTGACACAGATACGCAGTATTTT	CASSSGRGVDTDTQYF
TRBV5-1	TRBD1	few	18	TRBJ1-6	TGCGCCAGCAGCCCTCCCCCTTCTGGACAGGGGGCGAGATCACCCCTCCACTTT	CASSPPPSGQGARSPLHF
TRBV10-3	-	-	13	TRBJ2-3	TGTGCCATCAGCGGGGTGGCCACAGATACGCAGTATTTT	CAISGVATDTQYF
TRBV18	-	-	15	TRBJ1-5	TGTGCCAGCTCACCAGTCAGGGTTGCTAGCCAGCCCCAGCATTTT	CASSPVRVASQPQHF
TRBV12-3/TRBV12-4	TRBD2	few	15	TRBJ2-1	TGTGCCAGCAGTTTTCTAGCGGGAGGCTACAATGTGCAGTTCTTC	CASSFLAGGYNVQFF
TRBV6-6	TRBD1	few	17	TRBJ1-1	TGTGCCAGCAGTTATGGCGGGACAGGGGATTTTTACTCGTCAGCTTTCTTT	CASSYGGTGDFYSSAFF
TRBV7-9	TRBD1	few	14	TRBJ2-7	TGTGCCAGCAGCGAAACGGGACAGGAAGGCGAGCAGTACTTC	CASSETGQEGEQYF